Sequencing of this TCR beta chain was carried out in a study of cytomegalovirus exposure and HLA in healthy donors. General observations from the study: V segments that were indistinguishable, TRBV6-2 and TRBV6-3 among them, were omitted from analysis. High specificity and sensitivity for cytomegalovirus status were reported for the classifier.

The PCR had 60 Vbeta and 13 Jbeta primers. Methods used by the authors: Counted up in a later analysis, unique TCR beta chains came to about 83 million, with about 9.9 million shared. Clones were sequenced by immunoSEQ multiplex PCR, and TCRdb holds only the in-frame ones, with some missing. The V and J calls and clone size were taken over from that table, and D and trimming were inferred from the DNA. This table holds approximately 130,000 clones, approximately 85% found once. Donors in the study were healthy people who gave bone marrow. V shed 0 bases and J shed 4 bases, with 13 bases lying between them. This CDR3 comprises 15 residues. Germline lookup yields CDR1 SGHRS and CDR2 YFSETQ. As to this clone: Its cognate antigen is unknown.

This TCR was sampled from a woman in her twenties or thirties in good health and CMV-seropositive. The source material was PBMCs. This chain joins TRBV5-1 and TRBJ2-5, with D possibly matching TRBD2 (6 bases). This CDR3 reads CASSLVAGRGETQYF. In DNA form, the CDR3 reads TGCGCCAGCAGCTTGGTTGCGGGGCGGGGAGAGACCCAGTACTTC.